The clone carrying this T cell receptor (beta chain) was observed a single time. In the original workflow: Using reference gene primer amplification, nucleated cell counts were estimated. This table comes from immunoSEQ multiplex PCR, and its TCRdb copy is limited to in-frame clones, with some not included. The D gene and trimming were derived from the DNA, and the V and J assignments and clone size from that table. The data show about 260,000 clones, around four fifths seen once. These data are taken from a study of blood T cell repertoires in COVID-19. At the level of the study: Italy, Spain and the United States were the sources of the convalescent and acute COVID-19 samples. Sources were T cells, B-cell-depleted T cells, or PBMCs; the material itself was cDNA or gDNA.

Trimming removed 3 bases from V and 3 bases from J; junction bases left unmatched: 3. The germline gives CDR1 LGHNT, CDR2 FRNRAP. The CDR3 has 15 amino acids. Source material: peripheral blood. This receptor was identified in a man aged 60 to 75 who had recovered from COVID-19. This chain uses TRBV12-5 with TRBJ2-3; 10 bases are shared with TRBD1. CDR3 protein: CASGFWDRGTDTQYF. As DNA, the CDR3 is TGTGCTAGTGGTTTTTGGGACAGGGGAACAGATACGCAGTATTTT.